The 14 T cell receptor beta chains below come from one sample, sequenced in a study of shared clonotypes between healthy human individuals. Generated by immunoSEQ multiplex PCR, the TCRdb table keeps only in-frame clones and is missing some. The sample contains fewer than 1.8 million clones, about 98.5% of which appear only once. Sequenced sample: naive CD4+ T cells sorted from blood. Sample subset: CD45RA+ positively selected. These receptors all stem from a man aged 25-40 years in good health.

This chain connects TRBV12-2 to TRBJ2-7; no DNA check was done on the table's D call, TRBD2. TRBV12-2 counts as a pseudogene. The CDR3 runs 16 residues. CDR3 bases: TGTGCAAGTCGCTTAGCGACTAGCGGGACATCCTACGAGCAGTACTTC. Translating gives CASRLATSGTSYEQYF.

J is TRBJ1-5 and V is TRBV5-1; D may be TRBD1 (6 bases). CDR1 SGHRS and CDR2 YFSETQ come from the germline V gene. V gave up 4 bases and J gave up 3 bases, with 11 bases separating them. The CDR3 runs 14 residues. The CDR3, as DNA: TGCGCCAGCAGCCCGGACAGCCCCAATCAGCCCCAGCATTTT. Translated: CASSPDSPNQPQHF.

J is TRBJ1-1 and V is TRBV7-9, with D possibly matching TRBD1 (5 bases). Germline assignment: CDR1 SEHNR and CDR2 FQNEAQ (reference sequence). Trimming stripped 5 bases from V and 4 bases from J, with 23 bases between. This CDR3 is built from 17 residues. The CDR3 sequence is CASSPLLGVEYTTEAFF. In nucleotides, the CDR3 is TGTGCCAGCAGCCCCCTTTTGGGGGTAGAGTATACCACTGAAGCTTTCTTT.

The rearrangement uses TRBV5-1 and TRBJ2-7; 11 bases map to TRBD1. V was pared by 5 bases and J by 5 bases, with 6 bases of the junction left unmatched. This CDR3 is built from 14 residues. CDR1 is SGHRS, CDR2 YFSETQ, per germline. For the CDR3, the DNA is TGCGCCAGCAGTTCGGGGACAGGGGGTAACGAGCAGTACTTC. It specifies CASSSGTGGNEQYF. Variable domain in full (rest from reference TRBV5-1 and TRBJ2-7): KAGVTQTPRYLIKTRGQQVTLSCSPISGHRSVSWYQQTPGQGLQFLFEYFSETQRNKGNFPGRFSGRQFSNSRSEMNVSTLELGDSALYLCASSSGTGGNEQYFGPGTRLTVT.

The chain has TRBV15 and TRBJ1-1; D gene ambiguous. Germline CDR1 is LNHNV and CDR2 is YYDKDF (reference sequence). The CDR3 spans 14 residues. Trimming removed 4 bases from V and 3 bases from J, with 12 bases in between. The CDR3 loop reads CATSMRHRDTEAFF. CDR3 sequence (DNA): TGTGCCACCAGCATGAGGCATCGGGACACTGAAGCTTTCTTT.

The rearrangement joins TRBV5-6 to TRBJ2-1, with 9 bases identical to TRBD1. Germline assignment: CDR1 SGHDT and CDR2 YYEEEE. The CDR3 has 16 amino acids. V dropped 3 bases and J dropped 8; count of bases not matched to a gene: 12. As DNA, the CDR3 is TGTGCCAGCAGCTATGCTGGGACAGGGCCCCTCGATGAGCAGTTCTTC. Protein product: CASSYAGTGPLDEQFF.

The V gene is TRBV18, the J gene TRBJ2-7, with 11 bases matching TRBD1. V was pared by 6 bases and J by 4 bases, with 8 bases of the junction left unmatched. From germline, CDR1 is KGHSH and CDR2 LQKENI. This CDR3 has 15 residues. DNA of the CDR3: TGTGCCAGCTCCGGGACAGGGGGTTCCAATTACGAGCAGTACTTC. Protein product: CASSGTGGSNYEQYF. Full variable domain (rest looked up from reference TRBV18 and TRBJ2-7): NAGVMQNPRHLVRRRGQEARLRCSPMKGHSHVYWYRQLPEEGLKFMVYLQKENIIDESGMPKERFSAEFPKEGPSILRIQQVVRGDSAAYFCASSGTGGSNYEQYFGPGTRLTVT.

The chain uses TRBV7-9 and TRBJ2-1, with D possibly matching TRBD2 (5 bases). The germline gives CDR1 SEHNR, CDR2 FQNEAQ (reference sequence). Trimming pared 11 bases from V and 8 bases from J, leaving 25 bases between. The CDR3 sequence is 15 residues long. The CDR3 here is CADYRLEIPTDEQFF. CDR3 DNA: TGTGCCGACTACCGACTGGAAATCCCCACTGATGAGCAGTTCTTC.

V and J are TRBV19 and TRBJ2-3, with TRBD2 matching over 12 bases. Unmatched junction bases numbered 8, after V lost 1 base and J lost 0 bases. Germline V gene data show CDR1 as LNHDA and CDR2 as SQIVND (reference sequence). CDR3 length: 19 residues. The CDR3 DNA reads as TGTGCCAGTAGTATAGGTAGACTAGCGGGAGTTGCGAGCACAGATACGCAGTATTTT. It encodes CASSIGRLAGVASTDTQYF. Based on the CDR3 plus reference TRBV19 and TRBJ2-3, the full variable domain is DGGITQSPKYLFRKEGQNVTLSCEQNLNHDAMYWYRQDPGQGLRLIYYSQIVNDFQKGDIAEGYSVSREKKESFPLTVTSAQKNPTAFYLCASSIGRLAGVASTDTQYFGPGTRLTVL.

This clone was found once. The chain is built from TRBV7-9 and TRBJ2-1; 11 nucleotides agree with TRBD2. The V and J ends lost 1 base and 1 base, in that order; junction bases with no gene match: 6. Germline CDR1 is SEHNR and CDR2 is FQNEAQ (reference sequence). The CDR3 loop spans 18 amino acids. The CDR3 is CASSLVGGLAASYNEQFF. CDR3 bases: TGTGCCAGCAGCTTAGTGGGGGGACTAGCGGCTTCCTACAATGAGCAGTTCTTC.

The rearrangement links TRBV7-9 to TRBJ2-7; TRBD1 aligns across 7 bases. Germline V lookup: CDR1 SEHNR, CDR2 FQNEAQ (reference sequence). After removal of 3 bases from V and 0 bases from J, the junction contained 5 bases not matched to a gene. The CDR3 spans 15 residues. The chain's CDR3 is CASSFEAGGSYEQYF. CDR3 bases: TGTGCCAGCAGCTTTGAGGCAGGGGGCTCCTACGAGCAGTACTTC.

The chain combines TRBV27 with TRBJ2-2; 8 bases are shared with TRBD2. The CDR3 covers 17 residues. The V and J ends lost 5 bases and 4 bases, in that order; junction bases with no gene match: 12. The germline V gene has CDR1 MNHEY and CDR2 SMNVEV (reference sequence). CDR3 bases: TGTGCCAGCAGTCTCCCTCAGCTAGCGGGTATCACCGGGGAGCTGTTTTTT. Protein product: CASSLPQLAGITGELFF.

V and J are TRBV5-4 and TRBJ1-1; D ambiguous. The germline V and J ends were trimmed by 1 base and 0 bases, with 4 bases remaining between them. Per germline, CDR1 SGHNT and CDR2 YYREEE (reference sequence). The CDR3 has 13 residues. This CDR3 reads CASSLSVNTEAFF. In DNA, the CDR3 is TGTGCCAGCAGCTTGTCAGTGAACACTGAAGCTTTCTTT.

The V gene is TRBV19, the J gene TRBJ2-1, with D perhaps assigned TRBD1 or TRBD2 (6 bases each). Trimming cost V 8 bases and J 5 bases, with 19 bases left between them. The length of the CDR3 is 15 residues. The V gene's germline CDR1 is LNHDA and CDR2 SQIVND (reference sequence). CDR3 nucleotide sequence: TGTGCCAGTTCCTTTGGGGGGCAGAGTAACAATGAGCAGTTCTTC. Amino acid sequence: CASSFGGQSNNEQFF.